The 21 T cell receptor beta chains listed next were all sequenced from one sample in a study of blood T cell repertoires in COVID-19. TCRdb keeps only in-frame clones here, not all; method: immunoSEQ multiplex PCR. The sample shows 30,000 to 40,000 clones, approximately 82% of them seen only once. The sequenced material came from peripheral blood. These receptors came from a woman aged 60 to 75 with acute or convalescent COVID-19.

The genes are TRBV6-5 and TRBJ1-1; perhaps TRBD1 as D (6 bases). The ends were cut back, 8 bases at V and 3 bases at J, with 16 bases in the middle. Germline CDR1 MNHEY, CDR2 SVGAGI. This CDR3 comprises 14 residues. The CDR3 region is CASELGGGDTEAFF. The CDR3 DNA is TGTGCCAGCGAGCTGGGAGGGGGTGACACTGAAGCTTTCTTT.

A few counts support this clone. The sample holds other DNA sequences that translate to the same CDR3. V usage is TRBV7-9 and J usage is TRBJ1-2; D is undetermined. The germline gives CDR1 SEHNR, CDR2 FQNEAQ (reference sequence). Trimming stripped 2 bases from V and 4 bases from J, with 8 bases between. This CDR3 comprises 13 residues. The CDR3 nucleotides are TGTGCCAGCAGCTTAAGCGTCGCCTATGGCTACACCTTC. It is translated as CASSLSVAYGYTF.

The chain recombines TRBV5-1 with TRBJ1-4, with TRBD1 identical over 7 bases. The CDR3 covers 14 residues. J was trimmed by 4 bases and V by 4 bases; bases with no gene match: 4. In germline, CDR1 is SGHRS, CDR2 YFSETQ. The CDR3 nucleotides read TGCGCCAGCAGCCCCCGGGACAGTAATGAAAAACTGTTTTTT. Its translation: CASSPRDSNEKLFF. Full variable domain (rest looked up from reference TRBV5-1 and TRBJ1-4): KAGVTQTPRYLIKTRGQQVTLSCSPISGHRSVSWYQQTPGQGLQFLFEYFSETQRNKGNFPGRFSGRQFSNSRSEMNVSTLELGDSALYLCASSPRDSNEKLFFGSGTQLSVL.

This clone was seen only a few times. CDR3 nucleotide sequence: TGTGCCAGCACAGGGGTCGTTACGGGGCGTGAAGCTTTCTTT. Its translation: CASTGVVTGREAFF. V is TRBV6-5 and J is TRBJ1-1; D perhaps matches TRBD1 (6 bases). V dropped 7 bases and J dropped 7 bases, with 19 bases sitting between them. This CDR3 is 14 amino acids long. Germline-derived CDR1 and CDR2 are MNHEY and SVGAGI.

The rearrangement joins TRBV6-1 to TRBJ2-1, with D perhaps matching TRBD2 (6 bases). Trimming removed 0 bases from V and 4 bases from J, with 10 bases in between. CDR3 length: 15 amino acids. The germline gives CDR1 MNHNS, CDR2 SASEGT. The CDR3 nucleotides read TGTGCCAGCAGTGAAGCCCGGGGGTTATACAATGAGCAGTTCTTC. Translation: CASSEARGLYNEQFF.

The gene calls are TRBV10-3 and TRBJ1-4; D is perhaps TRBD1 (5 bases). The CDR3 covers 15 residues. Germline loops: CDR1 ENHRY, CDR2 SYGVKD. V was pared by 3 bases and J by 7 bases, with 15 bases between. CDR3 coding DNA: TGTGCCATCAGTGATGGGCAGGGCGGGGGTGAAAAACTGTTTTTT. As protein: CAISDGQGGGEKLFF.

This clone has just a few counts. Other nucleotide sequences in the sample specify the same CDR3. In nucleotides, the CDR3 is TGTGCCAGCAGTTTATCGTCGGGGACAGGGGCTAATTCACCCCTCCACTTT. This translates into CASSLSSGTGANSPLHF. The chain employs TRBV27 and TRBJ1-6; TRBD1 matches 10 bases. The CDR3 is 17 residues long. Trimming took 0 bases from V and 6 from J; bases not matched to a gene: 5. Germline CDR1 and CDR2: MNHEY and SMNVEV (reference sequence).

This clone has only one observation. This chain uses TRBV7-9 with TRBJ2-3, with TRBD2 matching over 7 bases. V dropped 0 bases and J dropped 6; count of bases not matched to a gene: 12. The CDR3 has 17 residues. CDR1 is SEHNR and CDR2 is FQNEAQ in the germline V gene (reference sequence). In DNA form, the CDR3 reads TGTGCCAGCAGCTTAGCAGTGTCGTGGCGGGGAGGGGATACGCAGTATTTT. Amino acid sequence: CASSLAVSWRGGDTQYF.

The chain recombines TRBV6-5 with TRBJ1-2, with 10 bases identical to TRBD1. The CDR3 is 14 residues long. V lost 6 bases, J lost 5 bases, and 6 bases stayed unmatched. Germline CDR1 is MNHEY and CDR2 is SVGAGI. The CDR3 reads CASRRQGAGYGYTF. The CDR3 bases are TGTGCCAGCAGACGACAGGGGGCAGGATATGGCTACACCTTC.

The chain uses TRBV6-5 and TRBJ1-2; no clear D gene. Deletions cut 10 bases from V and 8 bases from J, with 20 bases between. The V gene's germline CDR1 is MNHEY and CDR2 SVGAGI. This CDR3 spans 13 amino acids. The CDR3 bases are TGTGCCACTACACTCAGCCTCGCGGGGGGCTACACCTTC. Its translation: CATTLSLAGGYTF.

This clone turned up a few times. The chain recombines TRBV5-1 with TRBJ1-3; weak D call: TRBD1 (5 bases). Germline V gene data show CDR1 as SGHRS and CDR2 as YFSETQ. This CDR3 is 19 amino acids long. Trimming shortened V by 0 bases and J by 0 bases, and 19 bases separated the two germline ends. The CDR3 DNA reads as TGCGCCAGCAGCTTGGGACAGCTTATCCCATTTCTCTCTGGAAACACCATATATTTT. Translation: CASSLGQLIPFLSGNTIYF.

The chain recombines TRBV5-1 with TRBJ2-7; possibly TRBD1 for D (6 bases). Germline loops: CDR1 SGHRS, CDR2 YFSETQ. The CDR3 runs 15 residues. V was cut by 4 bases and J by 1 base, with 15 bases left in between. The CDR3 here is CASSPGTLESYEQYF. The CDR3 DNA follows: TGCGCCAGCAGCCCTGGGACACTCGAATCCTACGAGCAGTACTTC.

The J gene is TRBJ1-2, the V gene TRBV5-4; 10 nucleotides agree with TRBD1. The CDR3 length is 14 residues. V lost 4 bases and J lost 4; bases outside the gene matches: 4. CDR1 is SGHNT, CDR2 YYREEE, per germline (reference sequence). The CDR3: CASSQDRGPYGYTF. The CDR3 coding sequence is TGTGCCAGCAGCCAAGACAGGGGGCCCTATGGCTACACCTTC.

The chain employs TRBV27 and TRBJ2-3; D perhaps matches TRBD1 (6 bases). The CDR3 is 15 amino acids. From germline, CDR1 is MNHEY and CDR2 SMNVEV (reference sequence). Trimming removed 5 bases from V and 3 bases from J, with 15 bases in between. CDR3 amino acids: CASSPQGFGTDTQYF. CDR3 nucleotide sequence: TGTGCCAGCAGTCCACAGGGATTTGGTACAGATACGCAGTATTTT.

V usage is TRBV5-6 and J usage is TRBJ1-2; D is ambiguous. Germline V lookup: CDR1 SGHDT, CDR2 YYEEEE. CDR3 length: 13 amino acids. With 1 base removed from V and 0 bases from J, the gap between germline ends came to 4 bases. This CDR3 reads CASSLITNYGYTF. CDR3 nucleotide sequence: TGTGCCAGCAGCTTGATCACTAACTATGGCTACACCTTC.

This clone was picked up a small number of times. The chain recombines TRBV30 with TRBJ2-5, with 9 bases that match TRBD1. V was clipped by 5 bases and J by 5 bases; unmatched bases: 9. The CDR3 runs to 14 residues. In germline, CDR1 is GTSNPN, CDR2 SVGIG (reference sequence). The CDR3 is CAWEGQGGFETQYF. The CDR3 nucleotides read TGTGCCTGGGAGGGACAGGGTGGTTTTGAGACCCAGTACTTC.

The chain carries TRBV12-3 or TRBV12-4 and TRBJ1-2; weak D call: TRBD1 (6 bases). The CDR3 consists of 13 residues. The V and J ends lost 5 bases and 3 bases respectively, with 10 bases between them. CDR3 in amino acids: CASSVNRDYGYTF. The CDR3, as DNA: TGTGCCAGCAGTGTCAACAGGGACTATGGCTACACCTTC.

The gene calls are TRBV5-4 and TRBJ2-2; TRBD2 matches 9 bases. V shed 1 base and J 7 bases; nucleotides not matched to a gene: 8. The CDR3 runs to 16 residues. The germline V gene has CDR1 SGHNT and CDR2 YYREEE (reference sequence). CDR3 nucleotide sequence: TGTGCCAGCAGCTTGAATGGCGGGGGGGCCGTCGGGGAGCTGTTTTTT. Its translation: CASSLNGGGAVGELFF.

With regard to this clone: Other DNA variants within this sample encode the same CDR3. This chain connects TRBV5-1 to TRBJ1-2; D gene uncertain. CDR3 length: 14 amino acids. The germline V gene encodes CDR1 SGHRS and CDR2 YFSETQ. V lost 2 bases and J 2 bases, leaving 10 bases between the germline ends. This chain's CDR3 is CASSFPEGNYGYTF. The CDR3 DNA sequence: TGCGCCAGCAGCTTTCCTGAGGGAAACTATGGCTACACCTTC.

This clone has only one observation. The genes are TRBV20-1 and TRBJ1-2, with TRBD1 identical over 9 bases. There are 15 residues in the CDR3. J lost 6 bases, V lost 3 bases, and 11 bases had no gene match. The germline V gene encodes CDR1 DFQATT and CDR2 SNEGSKA (reference sequence). CDR3 nucleotides: TGCAGTGCTAGTACCTGGGACAGGGAGGCGGATGGCTACACCTTC. Its translation: CSASTWDREADGYTF.

As concerns this clone: The sample holds other DNA sequences that translate to the same CDR3. This sequence joins TRBV5-5 and TRBJ2-5; 9 positions match TRBD1. The V gene end was trimmed by 4 bases and the J gene end by 5 bases; junction bases not matched to a gene: 6. This CDR3 has 14 residues. CDR1 SGHKS and CDR2 YYEKEE come from the germline V gene (reference sequence). For the CDR3, the DNA is TGTGCCAGCAGCGGAACAGGGGGCGGGGAGACCCAGTACTTC. The encoded protein is CASSGTGGGETQYF. The full variable domain, in which reference TRBV5-5 and TRBJ2-5 provide the parts outside the CDR3, is DAGVTQSPTHLIKTRGQQVTLRCSPISGHKSVSWYQQVLGQGPQFIFQYYEKEERGRGNFPDRFSARQFPNYSSELNVNALLLGDSALYLCASSGTGGGETQYFGPGTRLLVL.